A selection of T cell receptor beta chains follows, all from one sample in a study of cytomegalovirus exposure and HLA in healthy donors. TCRdb keeps only in-frame clones here, not all; method: immunoSEQ multiplex PCR. The repertoire includes under 130,000 clones, roughly 80% of them detected once, and roughly 4.9% sits in the top ten. Sequences were obtained from PBMCs. These receptors originate from a female donor in good health and CMV-seropositive. Each CDR3 is given with its conserved first and last residue. Fields, in order: V gene, D gene, J gene, clone size, CDR3 DNA, CDR3 protein. D genes are given only for firm matches. Expanded clones get a size class; other rows say once, few or many, or leave the size out.

>TRBV30|TRBD2|TRBJ2-1|-
TGTGCCTGGAGTGCCGGGACTAGCGGAAGGAATGAGCAGTTCTTC
CAWSAGTSGRNEQFF
>TRBV7-9|TRBD1|TRBJ1-2|-
TGTGCCAGCAGCTTAGGGACAGGGAACCACTTTAACTATGGCTACACCTTC
CASSLGTGNHFNYGYTF
>TRBV18|-|TRBJ2-3|-
TGTGCCAGCTCACCCGTGGACAGAAGCACAGATACGCAGTATTTT
CASSPVDRSTDTQYF
>TRBV5-1|-|TRBJ2-1|-
TGCGCCAGCAGCCCCCACAGGAATCGCGCCGGCAATGAGCAGTTCTTC
CASSPHRNRAGNEQFF
>TRBV18|TRBD1|TRBJ1-1|-
TGTGCCAGCTCTTTACAGGGGGCACTCTCCTCGCCTGAAGCTTTCTTT
CASSLQGALSSPEAFF
>TRBV11-2|TRBD2|TRBJ2-7|-
TGTGCCAGCAGCCGAAAAGGGGGACTAGCGGGAAACTACGAGCAGTACTTC
CASSRKGGLAGNYEQYF
>TRBV5-1|TRBD1|TRBJ2-7|few
TGCGCCAGCAGACTACAGGGGGGTGGCGACGAGCAGTACTTC
CASRLQGGGDEQYF
>TRBV7-2|-|TRBJ1-2|few
TGTGCCAGCAGCTTAGATTCCCTTAACTATGGCTACACCTTC
CASSLDSLNYGYTF
>TRBV5-1|-|TRBJ2-1|-
TGCGCCAGCAGCCCACTGGGGGGGCAGATCGATGAGCAGTTCTTC
CASSPLGGQIDEQFF
>TRBV28|TRBD1|TRBJ1-2|-
TGTGCCAGCAGTGGGGACAGGGTTAACTATGGCTACACCTTC
CASSGDRVNYGYTF
>TRBV30|-|TRBJ2-5|-
TGTGCCTGGAGTCTGACTGGGGCAACCCAGTACTTC
CAWSLTGATQYF
>TRBV27|TRBD1|TRBJ2-5|-
TGTGCCAGCAGTTTACAACAGGGGGAGCGGACCCAGTACTTC
CASSLQQGERTQYF
>TRBV6-5|TRBD1|TRBJ1-6|-
TGTGCCAGCAGACCCGGACAGGCTAATTCACCCCTCCACTTT
CASRPGQANSPLHF
>TRBV18|TRBD1|TRBJ1-5|once
TGTGCCAGCTCTCCGATGGGACAGGAGGCACCCAATCAGCCCCAGCATTTT
CASSPMGQEAPNQPQHF
>TRBV2|-|TRBJ1-1|-
TGTGCCAGCACTCACGGTGCGTTGATGAACACTGAAGCTTTCTTT
CASTHGALMNTEAFF
>TRBV6-5|TRBD1|TRBJ1-1|-
TGTGCCAGCAGTTACACATCCAGGGGGGAGTACACTGAAGCTTTCTTT
CASSYTSRGEYTEAFF
>TRBV5-1|-|TRBJ2-3|once
TGCGCCAGCAGCTTGGGGCAGGGGAGTTTCACAGATACGCAGTATTTT
CASSLGQGSFTDTQYF
>TRBV21-1|-|TRBJ1-3|-
TGTGCCAGCAGCAAAGGATGGCTGCTTGGACAGTTCTCTGGAAACACCATATATTTT
CASSKGWLLGQFSGNTIYF
>TRBV25-1|-|TRBJ1-1|few
TGTGCCAGCAGTGCCTCGAAAAGGGGGAACACTGAAGCTTTCTTT
CASSASKRGNTEAFF
>TRBV15|TRBD2|TRBJ2-7|-
TGTGCCACCAGCAGACCTCGACTAGCGGGAGGCTACGAGCAGTACTTC
CATSRPRLAGGYEQYF
>TRBV28|-|TRBJ1-5|-
TGTGCCAGCAGTTCCAGCCATGCAGGCGTCAATCAGCCCCAGCATTTT
CASSSSHAGVNQPQHF
>TRBV5-4|-|TRBJ2-1|once
TGTGCTAACGGAGGGCAAGGTCCGAACAATGAGCAGTTCTTC
CANGGQGPNNEQFF
>TRBV30|-|TRBJ2-2|-
TGTGCCTGGGCGAACGCGAATAGACAGGCGAACACCGGGGAGCTGTTTTTT
CAWANANRQANTGELFF
>TRBV6-5|TRBD1|TRBJ1-3|-
TGTGCCAGCAGTTACGGACAGGGACCTGGAAACACCATATATTTT
CASSYGQGPGNTIYF
>TRBV10-2|-|TRBJ1-2|-
TGCGCCAGCAGTGAGGGCGTTTCGCAGAGGCGCGGCTATGGCTACACCTTC
CASSEGVSQRRGYGYTF
>TRBV6-6|TRBD1|TRBJ1-5|-
TGTGCCAGCAGTTACTCGGCAGGGGGCGGTCAGCCCCAGCATTTT
CASSYSAGGGQPQHF
>TRBV6-5|-|TRBJ2-7|-
TGTGCCAGCAGTCCTGACAGCCGCTACGAGCAGTACTTC
CASSPDSRYEQYF
>TRBV9|TRBD1|TRBJ2-7|-
TGTGCCAGCAGCGTAGGACAGGGGACGGTCTACGAGCAGTACTTC
CASSVGQGTVYEQYF
>TRBV7-3|TRBD2|TRBJ2-1|-
TGTGCCAGCAGCTTAACCGGCGGGGGGGCAATAAATGAGCAGTTCTTC
CASSLTGGGAINEQFF
>TRBV2|TRBD1|TRBJ2-5|-
TGTGCCAGCGCCCGGGACAGTCCGCCAGAGACCCAGTACTTC
CASARDSPPETQYF
>TRBV7-6|TRBD1|TRBJ2-3|-
TGTGCCAGCAGCCGACAGGGGGTATCAGATACGCAGTATTTT
CASSRQGVSDTQYF
>TRBV30|-|TRBJ2-7|-
TGTGCCTGCTCTTACGGGAGCGTAAATTACGAGCAGTACTTC
CACSYGSVNYEQYF
>TRBV13|TRBD1|TRBJ1-5|few
TGTGCCAGCAGCTTAGGCAGGGGGCGTAATCAGCCCCAGCATTTT
CASSLGRGRNQPQHF
>TRBV6-1|-|TRBJ2-3|-
TGTGCCAGCAGTGTTGGAGCAAGCACAGATACGCAGTATTTT
CASSVGASTDTQYF
>TRBV29-1|-|TRBJ2-5|-
TGCAGCGTTGACGGTTCGGACAGCCAAGAGACCCAGTACTTC
CSVDGSDSQETQYF
>TRBV7-2|-|TRBJ1-2|-
TGTGCCAGCAGCCCCGGGGGCTATGGCTACACCTTC
CASSPGGYGYTF
>TRBV7-2|TRBD1|TRBJ2-3|-
TGTGCCAGCAGCTTACGACAGGGGAGCACAGATACGCAGTATTTT
CASSLRQGSTDTQYF
>TRBV10-1|-|TRBJ2-1|-
TGCGCCAGCAGGGTTCGGTACAATGAGCAGTTCTTC
CASRVRYNEQFF